This TCR beta chain was identified in a study of blood T cell repertoires in COVID-19. In the authors' methods: From reference gene primer amplification, estimates of nucleated cell counts were derived. TCRdb's table, derived via immunoSEQ multiplex PCR, lists solely in-frame clones and lacks some. V, J and clone size are taken as reported in that table, and D and trimming were inferred from the DNA itself. The table shows 350,000 to 400,000 clones, with around 90% occurring only once. This CDR3 is built from 17 residues. Looked up from germline, CDR1 is MNHNS and CDR2 is SASEGT. V was pared by 4 bases and J by 3 bases, with 13 bases of the junction left unmatched. Cohort allocation depended upon clinical history that participants reported. Two negative PCRs, clearance, or symptom resolution characterized the recovered Cohort 3 donors.

The TCR originated in a woman in her late teens or twenties who had recovered from COVID-19. Sequenced material: PBMCs or T cells enriched from blood (not recorded which). The chain recombines TRBV6-1 with TRBJ2-7; 9 bases are shared with TRBD2. CDR3 protein: CASSGTRVAGALYEQYF. Written as DNA, the CDR3 is TGTGCCAGCAGTGGGACCCGGGTAGCGGGGGCCCTCTACGAGCAGTACTTC.